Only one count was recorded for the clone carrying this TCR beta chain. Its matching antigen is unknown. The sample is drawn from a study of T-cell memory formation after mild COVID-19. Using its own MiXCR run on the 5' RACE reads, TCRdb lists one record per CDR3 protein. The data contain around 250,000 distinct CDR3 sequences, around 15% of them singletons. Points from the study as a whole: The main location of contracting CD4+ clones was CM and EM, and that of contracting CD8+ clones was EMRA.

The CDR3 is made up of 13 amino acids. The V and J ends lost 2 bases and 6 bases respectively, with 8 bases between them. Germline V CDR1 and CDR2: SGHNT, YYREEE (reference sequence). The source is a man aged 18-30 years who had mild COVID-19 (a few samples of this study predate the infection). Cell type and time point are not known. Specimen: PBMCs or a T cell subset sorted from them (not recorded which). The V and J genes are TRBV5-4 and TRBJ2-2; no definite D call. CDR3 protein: CASSFVTAGELFF. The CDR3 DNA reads TGTGCCAGCAGCTTTGTCACAGCCGGGGAGCTGTTTTTT.